A selection of T cell receptor beta chains follows, all from one sample in a study of shared clonotypes between healthy human individuals. Sequencing used immunoSEQ multiplex PCR; TCRdb keeps in-frame clones, though not all of them. Among hundreds of thousands of clones, around 73% were seen once, and the ten largest hold around 1.8%. Sequencing was carried out using memory CD4+ T cells sorted from blood. These receptor sequences come from a woman in her twenties or thirties in good health. The CDR3 runs from the conserved cysteine through the conserved F or W. D genes are given only for firm matches. A clone size is listed for some rows: how often the clone was seen (once, few, many), or a class if it is expanded.

TRBJ2-7 - TRBV5-1 - TGCGCCAGCAGCTCGATGTACAGGTCCTACGAGCAGTACTTC CASSSMYRSYEQYF
TRBJ2-1 TRBD1 TRBV25-1 - TGTGCCAGCAGTGACAAAACCCGGGACAGGGGGCAGAGTGAGCAGTTCTTC CASSDKTRDRGQSEQFF
TRBJ2-1 TRBD2 TRBV10-3 - TGTGCCATCAGTGCCGGGGTAGCGGGATCTTTTTCTAATGAGCAGTTCTTC CAISAGVAGSFSNEQFF
TRBJ2-2 TRBD2 TRBV2 - TGTGCCAGCAGTCCTAGCGGGAGTGACACCGGGGAGCTGTTTTTT CASSPSGSDTGELFF
TRBJ2-7 - TRBV28 - TGTGCCAGCAGCACGGTTGGAGGCGGGACGCCCTACGAGCAGTACTTC CASSTVGGGTPYEQYF
TRBJ1-5 - TRBV23-1 - TGCGCCAGCAGTCGGTCAGGGGAAGACCTAAGGGGATATCAGCCCCAGCATTTT CASSRSGEDLRGYQPQHF
TRBJ1-1 - TRBV19 - TGTGCCAGTACTAAGCCCGGGACGGCGATGTCTGAAGCTTTCTTT CASTKPGTAMSEAFF
TRBJ2-2 - TRBV5-1 - TGCGCCAGCAGCAGGTCAGGGGATACCGGGGAGCTGTTTTTT CASSRSGDTGELFF
TRBJ1-1 - TRBV27 once TGTGCCAGCAGCCCGACAGGTAGCTCTGAAGCTTTCTTT CASSPTGSSEAFF
TRBJ1-2 - TRBV21-1 - TGTGCCAGCAGCAATTGGGCCAGCTTTAGAGGCTATGGCTACACCTTC CASSNWASFRGYGYTF
TRBJ2-3 TRBD1 TRBV19 - TGTGCCAGTAGTAATGGAGACAGGGTGTTTAGCACAGATACGCAGTATTTT CASSNGDRVFSTDTQYF
TRBJ1-3 - TRBV28 - TGTGCCAGCAACTACCCCGGGCAGGCGGACACCATATATTTT CASNYPGQADTIYF
TRBJ2-2 - TRBV5-1 - TGCGCCAGCAGCAGCAGCGGGCCCGGGGAGCTGTTTTTT CASSSSGPGELFF
TRBJ2-7 TRBD2 TRBV5-1 - TGCGCCAGCACCGAAGCGGGAAACTACGAGCAGTACTTC CASTEAGNYEQYF
TRBJ1-1 TRBD1 TRBV5-1 - TGCGCCAGCAGGAAACGTACAGGGGCTGAGAGGGACTGGAACACTGAAGCTTTCTTT CASRKRTGAERDWNTEAFF
TRBJ1-5 - TRBV4-1 - TGCGCCAGCAGCCAAGATTACTCCAGGAATAATCAGCCCCAGCATTTT CASSQDYSRNNQPQHF
TRBJ2-5 TRBD2 TRBV4-1 - TGCGCCAGCAGCCAAAGCGGGGAGGCCAGGGAGACCCAGTACTTC CASSQSGEARETQYF
TRBJ2-5 - TRBV10-3 - TGTGCCATCAGCACCAACCAAGAGACCCAGTACTTC CAISTNQETQYF
TRBJ2-3 TRBD2 TRBV4-1 - TGCGCCAGCAGCCAAGGACTAGCGGGAGTAACAGATACGCAGTATTTT CASSQGLAGVTDTQYF
TRBJ2-7 TRBD1 TRBV30 - TGTGCCAGCTATCAATTGAACCGGGACAGGGCCCCCTACGAGCAGTACTTC CASYQLNRDRAPYEQYF
TRBJ2-2 - TRBV14 - TGTGCCAGCAGCCCCCACTTATATGGCGGGGGCTACACCGGGGAGCTGTTTTTT CASSPHLYGGGYTGELFF
TRBJ1-3 - TRBV2 - TGTGCCAGCAGTCCGAAAGGGGGACGGTACTCTGGAAACACCATATATTTT CASSPKGGRYSGNTIYF
TRBJ1-2 - TRBV5-4 - TGTGCCAGCAGCCAAGCTACAATTGGTAGGGGGACTGGCTACACCTTC CASSQATIGRGTGYTF
TRBJ2-1 - TRBV30 - TGTGCCTGGGGGAACAGTTACAATGAGCAGTTCTTC CAWGNSYNEQFF
TRBJ1-1 - TRBV5-4 - TGTGCCAGCAGCTTGGGGCAAGATGCGGCTTTCTTT CASSLGQDAAFF
TRBJ2-5 - TRBV27 medium-sized TGTGCCAGCCGAGGACATCTACAAGAGACCCAGTACTTC CASRGHLQETQYF
TRBJ1-1 - TRBV7-9 - TGTGCCAGCAGCTTACAGGGTACCAACACTGAAGCTTTCTTT CASSLQGTNTEAFF
TRBJ2-2 - TRBV18 - TGTGCCAGCTCACCAATAGGATCGAACACCGGGGAGCTGTTTTTT CASSPIGSNTGELFF
TRBJ2-5 - TRBV11-1 few TGTGCCAGCAGGACGACGCTAGGGGTCCAAGAGACCCAGTACTTC CASRTTLGVQETQYF
TRBJ2-2 TRBD2 TRBV28 - TGTGCCAGCAGTTTCAGCGGGAGAGGGAACACCGGGGAGCTGTTTTTT CASSFSGRGNTGELFF
TRBJ2-5 - TRBV28 - TGTGCCAGCAGTCTTAGGGCTGGACAGTACTTC CASSLRAGQYF
TRBJ2-7 TRBD2 TRBV7-6 - TGTGCCAGCAGCCTACTAGCGGGAGGGCCGATGAACGAGCAGTACTTC CASSLLAGGPMNEQYF
TRBJ2-7 TRBD2 TRBV28 few TGTGCCAGCGGCCGGACTAGCTCCATCTCCTACGAGCAGTACTTC CASGRTSSISYEQYF
TRBJ1-5 - TRBV19 - TGTGCCAGTAGTATGGGCGGGGGGGCGGCTCAGCCCCAGCATTTT CASSMGGGAAQPQHF
TRBJ2-3 - TRBV5-1 - TGCGCCAGCAGCTTGGAGGATCCGGGAACAGATACGCAGTATTTT CASSLEDPGTDTQYF
TRBJ2-5 - TRBV6-5 - TGTGCCAGCAGTTATTTTTGGGGAGAGACCCAGTACTTC CASSYFWGETQYF
TRBJ1-5 - TRBV19 - TGTGCCAGTAGTATCAAGGCTACGGGGATCCAGCCCCAGCATTTT CASSIKATGIQPQHF
TRBJ2-7 - TRBV7-6 - TGTGCCAGCAGCTCACAGGAGTCCACGGGCGAGCAGTACTTC CASSSQESTGEQYF
TRBJ2-3 - TRBV28 - TGTGCCAGCAGGGGGTCCGCCAGTGTGACGCAGTATTTT CASRGSASVTQYF
TRBJ2-7 TRBD2 TRBV28 once TGTGCCAGCAACATAGGACTAGCGGGAGGGCCCTCCTCCTACGAGCAGTACTTC CASNIGLAGGPSSYEQYF
TRBJ2-3 - TRBV6-6 - TGTGCCAGCGGCCAGGGACCAAGAACAGATACGCAGTATTTT CASGQGPRTDTQYF
TRBJ1-2 TRBD1 TRBV29-1 - TGCAGCGCCGGACAGGGGGTGGACTATGGCTACACCTTC CSAGQGVDYGYTF
TRBJ1-5 TRBD1 TRBV7-6 - TGTGCCAGCAGCTCCAATACAGGGGAACAGCCCCAGCATTTT CASSSNTGEQPQHF
TRBJ2-2 - TRBV28 few TGTGCCAGCAGTCTCCAGTATGACAGGTGGTTGGGTCCCGGGGAGCTGTTTTTT CASSLQYDRWLGPGELFF
TRBJ1-4 - TRBV6-5 once TGTGCCAGCAGTTACTCGACTTTCGCAACTAATGAAAAACTGTTTTTT CASSYSTFATNEKLFF
TRBJ1-5 TRBD1 TRBV6-6 - TGTGCCAGCAGTCCAGGGGGCTATAGCAATCAGCCCCAGCATTTT CASSPGGYSNQPQHF
TRBJ2-7 - TRBV27 - TGTGCCAGCAGTTCAAGGGGGGAGGGCCGCGGCGAGCAGTACTTC CASSSRGEGRGEQYF
TRBJ1-1 - TRBV27 - TGTGCCAGCAGCCGGGACCCGGTAATGAACACTGAAGCTTTCTTT CASSRDPVMNTEAFF
TRBJ2-6 - TRBV4-1 - TGCGCCAGCAGCCAAGTAGTGGCGTCGAGTGGGGCCAACGTCCTGACTTTC CASSQVVASSGANVLTF
TRBJ2-5 - TRBV21-1 - TGTGCCAGCACCCCGGAGGGCGGGAAAGAGACCCAGTACTTC CASTPEGGKETQYF
TRBJ2-5 - TRBV5-1 - TGCGCCAGCAGCTTGACCCGACAGATCCAAGAGACCCAGTACTTC CASSLTRQIQETQYF
TRBJ2-5 TRBD1 TRBV14 - TGTGCCAGCAGCCAAGATAGGGGGCGGGAGACCCAGTACTTC CASSQDRGRETQYF
TRBJ2-3 - TRBV5-1 once TGCGCCAGCAGCTTGGGGAGAGGATTGACAGATACGCAGTATTTT CASSLGRGLTDTQYF
TRBJ1-2 TRBD1 TRBV28 - TGTGCCAGCAGGGAACAGGGGGCAAATGGCTACACCTTC CASREQGANGYTF
TRBJ2-2 - TRBV4-1 - TGCGCCAGCAGCCAAGATCGCGTCGTAGTCGGAAACACCGGGGAGCTGTTTTTT CASSQDRVVVGNTGELFF
TRBJ2-4 TRBD2 TRBV6-1 few TGTGCCAGCAGTGGGACTAGCAAAAACATTCAGTACTTC CASSGTSKNIQYF
TRBJ2-3 TRBD2 TRBV5-1 - TGCGCCAGCAGCCTAAGGGGGCTAGCGGGAGGCACTAGCACAGATACGCAGTATTTT CASSLRGLAGGTSTDTQYF
TRBJ2-3 - TRBV18 - TGTGCCAGCTCCCGACAAAGTGGCGGCTCGGTGTTT CASSRQSGGSVF
TRBJ2-4 TRBD2 TRBV5-6 many TGTGCCAGCAGCTTGACGCGGGAGGCCACATTACTAGCCAAAAACATTCAGTACTTC CASSLTREATLLAKNIQYF